This passage covers 2 T cell receptor beta chains from one sample sequenced in a study of identical twins. TCRdb reprocessed the 5' RACE reads with MiXCR, giving one entry per CDR3 protein. The sample has 650,000 to 750,000 distinct CDR3 sequences; less than 25% are singletons. These data also featured in a second study, about T cells expressing NK-cell markers.

Sequenced: PBMCs. Source of these receptors: a woman in her late teens or twenties in good health.

This clonotype was seen many times. This chain links TRBV7-8 with TRBJ2-1; possibly TRBD2 for D (6 bases). CDR3 size: 15 residues. Germline V lookup: CDR1 SGHVS, CDR2 FQNEAQ. V lost 2 bases, J lost 5 bases, and 13 bases lay in between. This CDR3 is CASSLRGGVNNEQFF. For the CDR3, the DNA is TGTGCCAGCAGCTTACGGGGCGGGGTAAACAATGAGCAGTTCTTC. Filled out from reference TRBV7-8 and TRBJ2-1, the complete variable domain reads GAGVSQSPRYKVAKRGQDVALRCDPISGHVSLFWYQQALGQGPEFLTYFQNEAQLDKSGLPSDRFFAERPEGSVSTLKIQRTQQEDSAVYLCASSLRGGVNNEQFFGPGTRLTVL.

This sequence joins TRBV5-6 and TRBJ2-2, with D perhaps TRBD2 (6 bases). Per the germline V gene, CDR1 is SGHDT and CDR2 is YYEEEE. V was trimmed by 4 bases and J by 7 bases, leaving 11 bases between them. The CDR3 is 13 amino acids. The CDR3, as DNA: TGTGCCAGCAGCCGAGGAGGGATCGGGGAGCTGTTTTTT. As protein: CASSRGGIGELFF.